Below, one T cell receptor beta chain is given with its context. Authors' methods: Reference gene primer amplification gave estimated nucleated cell counts. Assay used: immunoSEQ multiplex PCR; TCRdb lists only in-frame clones, some missing. D and trimming come from the DNA, and the V and J calls and clone size come from that table. This table holds over 250,000 clones, around 87% found once. The data belong to a study of blood T cell repertoires in COVID-19. Study-wide background: Researchers got acute and convalescent COVID-19 samples from the United States, Italy and Spain.

The V end was cut by 0 bases, the J end by 1 base, with 7 bases between. Per the germline V gene, CDR1 is SGHRS and CDR2 is YFSETQ. CDR3 size: 14 residues. The clonotype was recovered from a woman in her forties who had recovered from COVID-19. Material: peripheral blood. This chain joins TRBV5-1 and TRBJ1-1; D gene uncertain. In DNA, the CDR3 is TGCGCCAGCAGCTTGGTCCCCGGGAACACTGAAGCTTTCTTT. Its translation: CASSLVPGNTEAFF.